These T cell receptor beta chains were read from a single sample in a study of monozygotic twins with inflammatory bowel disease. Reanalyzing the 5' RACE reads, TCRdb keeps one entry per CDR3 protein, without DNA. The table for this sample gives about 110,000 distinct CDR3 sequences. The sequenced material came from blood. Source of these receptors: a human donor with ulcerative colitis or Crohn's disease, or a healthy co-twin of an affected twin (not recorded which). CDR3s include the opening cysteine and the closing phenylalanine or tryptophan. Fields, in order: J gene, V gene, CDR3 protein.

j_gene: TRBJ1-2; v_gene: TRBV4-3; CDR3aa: CASSELPTGAGGYTF
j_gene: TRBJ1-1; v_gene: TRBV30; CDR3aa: CAWSLDYNTEAFF
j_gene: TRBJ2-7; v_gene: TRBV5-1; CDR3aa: CASSLGRGTGLIEQYF
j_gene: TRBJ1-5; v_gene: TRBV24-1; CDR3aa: CATSETAGGNQPQHF
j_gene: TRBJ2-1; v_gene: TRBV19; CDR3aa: CASLGTSRNNEQFF
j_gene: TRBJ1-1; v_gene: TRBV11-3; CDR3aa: CASSLGTGAEAFF
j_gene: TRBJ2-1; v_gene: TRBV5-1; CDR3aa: CASSFSNSGGGEQFF
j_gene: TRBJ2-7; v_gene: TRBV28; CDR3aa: CASSLWTYEQYF
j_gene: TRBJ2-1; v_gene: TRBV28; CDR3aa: CASSGGQEQFF
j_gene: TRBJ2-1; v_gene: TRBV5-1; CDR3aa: CASSFGRRGSLLNNEQFF
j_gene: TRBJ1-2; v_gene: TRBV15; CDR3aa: CATSREDRAGGYTF
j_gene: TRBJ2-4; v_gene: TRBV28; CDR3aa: CASSGPWRGGRNIQYF
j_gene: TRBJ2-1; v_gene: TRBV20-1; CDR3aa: CSSLGAPIYNEQFF
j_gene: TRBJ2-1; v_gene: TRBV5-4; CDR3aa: CASSWEQGQGSQFF
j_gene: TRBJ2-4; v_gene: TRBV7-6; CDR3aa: CASSLLIDRDIQYF
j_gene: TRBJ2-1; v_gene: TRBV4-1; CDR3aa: CASSDSGRSEQFF
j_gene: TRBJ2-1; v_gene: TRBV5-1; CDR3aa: CASSQTLAGGPEEQFF
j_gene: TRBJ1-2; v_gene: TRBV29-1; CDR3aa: CSVRSGYGYTF
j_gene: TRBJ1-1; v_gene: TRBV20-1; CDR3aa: CSASQGARGTEAFF
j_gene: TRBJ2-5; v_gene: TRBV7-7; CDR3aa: CASSFGIAGPLTETQYF
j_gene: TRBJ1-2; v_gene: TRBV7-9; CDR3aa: CASSLVPGSRGYTF
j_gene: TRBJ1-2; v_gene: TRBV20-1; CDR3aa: CSAERTVEGYGYTF
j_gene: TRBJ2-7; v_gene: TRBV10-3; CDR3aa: CAISETHRAYEQYF
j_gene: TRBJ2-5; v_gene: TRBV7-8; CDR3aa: CASSLAFREETQYF
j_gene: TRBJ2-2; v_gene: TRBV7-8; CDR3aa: CASRTTGSPGELFF
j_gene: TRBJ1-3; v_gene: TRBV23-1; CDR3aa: CASSQWGPGLYANTIYF
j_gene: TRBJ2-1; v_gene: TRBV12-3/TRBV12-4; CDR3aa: CASTLEPYNEQFF
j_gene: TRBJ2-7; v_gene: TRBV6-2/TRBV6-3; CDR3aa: CASQKERETYDQYF
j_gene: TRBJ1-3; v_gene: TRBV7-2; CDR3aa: CASSLGGFSGNTIYF
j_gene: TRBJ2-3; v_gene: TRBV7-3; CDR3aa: CASSTGLAPGTDTQYF
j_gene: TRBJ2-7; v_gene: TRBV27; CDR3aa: CASSIYGSIYEQYF
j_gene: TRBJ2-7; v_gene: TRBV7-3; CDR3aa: CASSLIAGDEQYF
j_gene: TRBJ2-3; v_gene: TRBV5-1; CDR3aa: CASSTGAADTQYF
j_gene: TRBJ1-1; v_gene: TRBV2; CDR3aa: CASSIGQGQMNTEAFF
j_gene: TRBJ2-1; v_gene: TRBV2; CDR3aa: CATSFLSGTNNEQFF
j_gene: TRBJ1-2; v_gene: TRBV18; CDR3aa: CASSPSEASDYGYTF